This TCR beta chain comes out of a study of cytomegalovirus exposure and HLA in healthy donors. Study overall: The study's early data release held about 85 million unique TCRs from HLA-typed donors.

The V end was cut by 4 bases, the J end by 4 bases, with 13 bases between. Germline lookup yields CDR1 GTSNPN and CDR2 SVGIG (reference sequence). The CDR3 runs to 13 residues. Findings of the study overall: Available immune exposure information was restricted to CMV serostatus only. Near-uniform donor sequencing depth was presumed by presence/absence analyses. A later analysis showed that HLA-associated TCR beta chains had undergone more clonal expansion than equally common others.

Points on this clone: The target antigen is unknown.

Use of 60 Vbeta and 13 Jbeta primers characterized the PCR. Here immunoSEQ multiplex PCR was the method, and the copy in TCRdb shows in-frame clones only, minus some. Of some 110,000 clones in the sample, roughly 75% are singletons; the top ten hold roughly 1.9%. The source is a woman aged 40 to 50 in good health and CMV-seronegative. V gene TRBV30 combines with J gene TRBJ1-2; D is possibly TRBD1 (6 bases). Specimen: PBMCs. The CDR3 nucleotides read TGTGCCTGGACGACAGGCCCTTTCTATGGCTACACCTTC. Encoded protein: CAWTTGPFYGYTF.